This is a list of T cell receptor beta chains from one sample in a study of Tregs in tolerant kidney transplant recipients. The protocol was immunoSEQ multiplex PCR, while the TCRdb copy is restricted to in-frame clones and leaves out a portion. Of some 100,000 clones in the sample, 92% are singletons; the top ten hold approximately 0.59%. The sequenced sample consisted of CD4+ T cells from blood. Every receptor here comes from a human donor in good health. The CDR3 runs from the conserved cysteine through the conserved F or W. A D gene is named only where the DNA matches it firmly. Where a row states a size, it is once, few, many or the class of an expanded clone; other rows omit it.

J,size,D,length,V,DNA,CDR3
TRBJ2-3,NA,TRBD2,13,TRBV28,TGTGCCAGCGGGACTAGCGTTACAGATACGCAGTATTTT,CASGTSVTDTQYF
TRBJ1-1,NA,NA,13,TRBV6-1,TGTGCCAGCAGTGTAATGGTGAACACTGAAGCTTTCTTT,CASSVMVNTEAFF
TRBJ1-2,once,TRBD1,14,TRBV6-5,TGTGCCAGCAGTTACAGGCAGGGGGCCGATGGCTACACCTTC,CASSYRQGADGYTF
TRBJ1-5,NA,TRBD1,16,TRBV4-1,TGCGCCAGCAGCCAACCCGGACAGGGGGGAGGTCAGCCCCAGCATTTT,CASSQPGQGGGQPQHF
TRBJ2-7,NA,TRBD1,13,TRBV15,TGTGCCACCAGCAGGGACAGGGGGTACGAGCAGTACTTC,CATSRDRGYEQYF
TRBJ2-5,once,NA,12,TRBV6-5,TGTGCCAGCAGTTACAGGGAAGAGACCCAGTACTTC,CASSYREETQYF
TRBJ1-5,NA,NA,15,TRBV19,TGTGCCAGTAGGAACTATGACGGTAGCAATCAGCCCCAGCATTTT,CASRNYDGSNQPQHF
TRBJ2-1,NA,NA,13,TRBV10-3,TGTGCCATCAGAGCCCCCCTAGCGAATGAGCAGTTCTTC,CAIRAPLANEQFF
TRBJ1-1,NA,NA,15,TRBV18,TGTGCCAGCTCACCAAGCCGTAGAGGGAACACTGAAGCTTTCTTT,CASSPSRRGNTEAFF
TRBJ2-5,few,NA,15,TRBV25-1,TGTGCCAGCAGTGATCCCCAGGGAGGGGGGGAGACCCAGTACTTC,CASSDPQGGGETQYF
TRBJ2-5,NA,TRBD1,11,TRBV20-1,TGCAGTGCTAACAGGGGAGAGACCCAGTACTTC,CSANRGETQYF
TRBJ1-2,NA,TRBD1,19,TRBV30,TGTGCCTGGAGGGGAAGTACCTGGGACAGGGGGTTCGCTAACTATGGCTACACCTTC,CAWRGSTWDRGFANYGYTF
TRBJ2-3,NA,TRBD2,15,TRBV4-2,TGTGCCAGCAGCCAAGGGGCGGGAGAGGCAGATACGCAGTATTTT,CASSQGAGEADTQYF
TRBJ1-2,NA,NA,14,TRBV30,TGTGCCTGGAGTGTAGCCCCCTCTGGTTATGGCTACACCTTC,CAWSVAPSGYGYTF
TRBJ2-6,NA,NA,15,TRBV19,TGTGCCAGCGGACAGCTAAGCTCTGGGGCCAACGTCCTGACTTTC,CASGQLSSGANVLTF
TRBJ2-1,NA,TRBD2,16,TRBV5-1,TGCGCCAGCAGTAATACCGGGACTAGCGGGGCAGGGGAGCAGTTCTTC,CASSNTGTSGAGEQFF
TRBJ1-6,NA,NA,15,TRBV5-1,TGCGCCAGCAGCTTGGCCCCGGGAGTCGATTCACCCCTCCACTTT,CASSLAPGVDSPLHF
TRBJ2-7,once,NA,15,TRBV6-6,TGTGCCAGCAGCCAGACCGGTGGCAGCTCCTACGAGCAGTACTTC,CASSQTGGSSYEQYF
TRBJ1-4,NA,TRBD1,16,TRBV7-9,TGTGCCAGCAGCTCTCAGGGGGCTTCGACTAATGAAAAACTGTTTTTT,CASSSQGASTNEKLFF
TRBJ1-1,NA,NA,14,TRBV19,TGTGCCAGTAGAGCCCCGGGACAGAACACTGAAGCTTTCTTT,CASRAPGQNTEAFF
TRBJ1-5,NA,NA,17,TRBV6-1,TGTGCCAGCAGTGAACTGCCCAGGGTAATGGGCAATCAGCCCCAGCATTTT,CASSELPRVMGNQPQHF
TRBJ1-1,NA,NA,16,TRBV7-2,TGTGCCAGCAGCTTAGTAAGTGGCATCTTGAACACTGAAGCTTTCTTT,CASSLVSGILNTEAFF
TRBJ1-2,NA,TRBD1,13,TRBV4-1,TGCGCCAGCAGCCCATCAGGGGGCTATGGCTACACCTTC,CASSPSGGYGYTF
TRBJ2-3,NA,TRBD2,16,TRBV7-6,TGTGCCAGCAGCTTATTTGCGGGAGTCAGCACAGATACGCAGTATTTT,CASSLFAGVSTDTQYF